The source of this T cell receptor beta chain is a study of identical twins. Study-level results: In drawing conclusions, the study used cross-sectional statistical analysis and did not follow the same donors.

With respect to this clonotype: Its antigen is unidentified.

The CDR3 sequence is 19 residues long. The germline CDR1 and CDR2 sequences are MNHEY and SVGEGT. V lost 2 bases and J lost 0; bases outside the gene matches: 11. All of the donors were Caucasians in good health. A universal primer site arose from template switching, and cDNA bore unique molecular identifiers. Using its own MiXCR run on the 5' RACE reads, TCRdb lists one record per CDR3 protein. The sample gives fewer than 550,000 distinct CDR3 sequences, over 11% of which show up once; around 0.98% is in the top ten. These same records also appear under a second study, on yellow fever vaccine responses in identical twins.

This sequence originates from a woman aged 18-29 years in good health. Material: CD4+ T cells sorted from blood. The J gene is TRBJ2-2, the V gene TRBV6-2 or TRBV6-3; 8 bases agree with TRBD2. The chain's CDR3 is CASSYPTGAGAANTGELFF. The CDR3 DNA reads as TGTGCCAGCAGTTACCCCACTGGAGCGGGGGCTGCGAACACCGGGGAGCTGTTTTTT.